The clone carrying this T cell receptor beta chain was seen more than once but under ten times. What it binds is unknown. The data were obtained in a study of T-cell memory formation after mild COVID-19. Study-wide background: TCR clusters showed largely donor specificity. General study points: Contracting clones localized mainly to CM and EM when CD4+ and mainly to EMRA when CD8+. Cross-reactive memory apparently joined, as some responding clones appeared in pre-infection memory. Confirmation was lacking for SARS-CoV-2 specificity of second-wave clones that peaked on day 37.

TCRdb fed the 5' RACE reads into MiXCR, producing one record per CDR3 protein. The sample holds fewer than 600,000 distinct CDR3 sequences; 20% to 25% are singletons and the top ten take around 7.7%. The CDR3 is made up of 14 amino acids. Germline values: CDR1 KGHDR, CDR2 SFDVKD. The ends were cut back, 0 bases at V and 5 bases at J, with 9 bases in the middle. The sequenced material came from PBMCs or a T cell subset sorted from them (not recorded which). The TCR was taken from an adult woman who had mild COVID-19 (a few samples of this study predate the infection). Cell type and time point are not known. The V call is TRBV24-1, the J call TRBJ1-2; D remains unclear. Here the CDR3 DNA reads TGTGCCACCAGTGATTTGACGATTACATATGGCTACACCTTC. It is translated as CATSDLTITYGYTF.